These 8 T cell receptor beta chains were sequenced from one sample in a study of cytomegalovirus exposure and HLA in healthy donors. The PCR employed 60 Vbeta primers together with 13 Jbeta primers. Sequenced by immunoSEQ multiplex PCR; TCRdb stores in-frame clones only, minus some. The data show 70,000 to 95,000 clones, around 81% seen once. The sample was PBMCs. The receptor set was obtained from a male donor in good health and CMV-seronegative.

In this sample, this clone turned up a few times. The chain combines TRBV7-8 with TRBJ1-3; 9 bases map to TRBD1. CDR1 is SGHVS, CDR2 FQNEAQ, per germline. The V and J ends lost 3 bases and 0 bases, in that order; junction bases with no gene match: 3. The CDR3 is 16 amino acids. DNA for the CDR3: TGTGCCAGCAGCTTTGGACAGGGGCACTCTGGAAACACCATATATTTT. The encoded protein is CASSFGQGHSGNTIYF.

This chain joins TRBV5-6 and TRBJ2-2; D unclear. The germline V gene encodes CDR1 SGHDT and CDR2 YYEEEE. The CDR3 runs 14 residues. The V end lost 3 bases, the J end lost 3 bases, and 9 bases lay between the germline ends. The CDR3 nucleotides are TGTGCCAGCAGCTCTGACATGTACACCGGGGAGCTGTTTTTT. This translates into CASSSDMYTGELFF.

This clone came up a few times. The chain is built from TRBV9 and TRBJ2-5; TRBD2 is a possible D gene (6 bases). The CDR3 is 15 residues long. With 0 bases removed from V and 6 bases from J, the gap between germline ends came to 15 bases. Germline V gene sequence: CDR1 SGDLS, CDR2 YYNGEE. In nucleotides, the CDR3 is TGTGCCAGCAGCGTAGGGGTTAGCGGACCTCAGACCCAGTACTTC. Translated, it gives CASSVGVSGPQTQYF.

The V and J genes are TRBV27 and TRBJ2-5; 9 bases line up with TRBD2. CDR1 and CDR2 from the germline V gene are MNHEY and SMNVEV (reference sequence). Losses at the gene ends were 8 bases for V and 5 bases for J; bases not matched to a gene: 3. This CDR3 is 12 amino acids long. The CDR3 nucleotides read TGTGCCAGCCGGGCGGGAGGGGAGACCCAGTACTTC. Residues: CASRAGGETQYF.

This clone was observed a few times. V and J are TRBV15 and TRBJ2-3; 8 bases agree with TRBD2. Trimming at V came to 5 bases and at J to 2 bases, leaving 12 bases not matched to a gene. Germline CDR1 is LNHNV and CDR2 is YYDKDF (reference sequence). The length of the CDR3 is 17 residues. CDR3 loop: CATSRGGSGSATDTQYF. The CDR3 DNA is TGTGCCACCAGCCGGGGGGGGAGCGGGAGTGCCACAGATACGCAGTATTTT. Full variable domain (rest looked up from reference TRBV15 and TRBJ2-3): DAMVIQNPRYQVTQFGKPVTLSCSQTLNHNVMYWYQQKSSQAPKLLFHYYDKDFNNEADTPDNFQSRRPNTSFCFLDIRSPGLGDTAMYLCATSRGGSGSATDTQYFGPGTRLTVL.

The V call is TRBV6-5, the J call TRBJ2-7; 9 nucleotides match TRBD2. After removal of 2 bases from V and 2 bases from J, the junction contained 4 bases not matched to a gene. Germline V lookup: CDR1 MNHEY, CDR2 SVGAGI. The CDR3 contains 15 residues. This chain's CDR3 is CASSYRGRDPYEQYF. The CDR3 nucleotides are TGTGCCAGCAGTTACCGCGGGAGGGACCCCTACGAGCAGTACTTC.

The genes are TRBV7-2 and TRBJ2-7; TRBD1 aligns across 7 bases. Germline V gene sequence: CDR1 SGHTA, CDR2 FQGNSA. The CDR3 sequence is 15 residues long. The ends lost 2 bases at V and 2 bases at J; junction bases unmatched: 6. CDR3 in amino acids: CASSLSGQFTYEQYF. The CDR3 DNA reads TGTGCCAGCAGCTTATCGGGACAGTTCACCTACGAGCAGTACTTC.

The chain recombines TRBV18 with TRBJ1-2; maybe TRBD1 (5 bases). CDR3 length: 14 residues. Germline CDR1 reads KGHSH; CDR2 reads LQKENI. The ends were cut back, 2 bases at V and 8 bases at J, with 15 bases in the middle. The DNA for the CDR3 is TGTGCCAGCTCACCAGTAGAAAGGGGCGGAGGCTACACCTTC. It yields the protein CASSPVERGGGYTF.